This TCR beta chain was recovered during a study of shared clonotypes between healthy human individuals. Study results and caveats: Lower generation probabilities were found for non-shared clonotypes than for those shared by all four donors.

Note on this clone: Its antigen is unknown.

Investigators spread the genomic DNA of each subset evenly over several immunoSEQ plates. Sequenced by immunoSEQ multiplex PCR; TCRdb stores in-frame clones only, minus some. The sample contains some 1.4 million clones, approximately 96% of which appear only once. The receptor comes from a man in his thirties or forties in good health. Sequenced sample: naive CD4+ T cells sorted from blood. Indicated subset: CD45RA+ positively selected.

DNA for the CDR3: TGTGCCAGCAGCCAAGAAATCGGGACGGGGCGCTCCTACAATGAGCAGTTCTTC. It encodes CASSQEIGTGRSYNEQFF. This chain connects TRBV14 to TRBJ2-1; D possibly uses TRBD1 or TRBD2 (5 bases each). Germline lookup yields CDR1 SGHDN and CDR2 FVKESK. Deletions cut 0 bases from V and 0 bases from J, with 15 bases between. The CDR3 runs 18 residues. The entire variable domain, with the rest obtained from reference TRBV14 and TRBJ2-1, is as follows: EAGVTQFPSHSVIEKGQTVTLRCDPISGHDNLYWYRRVMGKEIKFLLHFVKESKQDESGMPNNRFLAERTGGTYSTLKVQPAELEDSGVYFCASSQEIGTGRSYNEQFFGPGTRLTVL.